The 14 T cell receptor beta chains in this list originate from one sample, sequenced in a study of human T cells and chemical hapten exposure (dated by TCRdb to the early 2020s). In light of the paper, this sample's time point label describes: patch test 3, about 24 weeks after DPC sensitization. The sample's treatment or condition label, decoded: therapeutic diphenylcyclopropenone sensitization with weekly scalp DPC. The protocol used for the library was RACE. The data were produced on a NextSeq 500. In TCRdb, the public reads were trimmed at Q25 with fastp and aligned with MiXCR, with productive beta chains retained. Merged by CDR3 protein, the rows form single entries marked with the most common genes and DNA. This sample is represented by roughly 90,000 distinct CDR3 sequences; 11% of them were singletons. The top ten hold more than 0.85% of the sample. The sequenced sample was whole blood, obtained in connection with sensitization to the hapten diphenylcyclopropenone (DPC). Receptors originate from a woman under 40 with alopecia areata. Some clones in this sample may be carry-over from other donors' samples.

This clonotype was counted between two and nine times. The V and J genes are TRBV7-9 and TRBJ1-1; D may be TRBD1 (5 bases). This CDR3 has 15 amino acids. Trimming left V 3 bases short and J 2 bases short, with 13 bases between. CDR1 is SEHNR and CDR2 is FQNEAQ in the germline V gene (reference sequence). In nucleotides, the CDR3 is TGTGCCAGCAGCTTCGCAACAGGTATAAACACTGAAGCTTTCTTT. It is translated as CASSFATGINTEAFF.

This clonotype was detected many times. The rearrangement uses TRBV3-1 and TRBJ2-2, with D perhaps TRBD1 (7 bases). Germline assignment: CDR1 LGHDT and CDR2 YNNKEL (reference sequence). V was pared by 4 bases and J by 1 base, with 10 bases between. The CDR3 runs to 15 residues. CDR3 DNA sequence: TGTGCCAGCAGCCTTCAGGGGGGGAACACCGGGGAGCTGTTTTTT. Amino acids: CASSLQGGNTGELFF.

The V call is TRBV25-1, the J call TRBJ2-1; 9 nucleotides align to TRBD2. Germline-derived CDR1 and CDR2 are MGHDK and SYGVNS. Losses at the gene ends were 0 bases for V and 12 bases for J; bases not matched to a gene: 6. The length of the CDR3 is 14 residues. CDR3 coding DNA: TGTGCCAGCAGTGAATACGGTAGCGGGGGTCGGCAGTTCTTC. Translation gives CASSEYGSGGRQFF.

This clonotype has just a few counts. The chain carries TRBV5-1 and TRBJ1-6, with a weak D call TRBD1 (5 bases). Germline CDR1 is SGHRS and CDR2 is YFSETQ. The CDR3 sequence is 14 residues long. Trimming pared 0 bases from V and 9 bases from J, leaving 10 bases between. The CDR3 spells CASSLGGERSPLHF. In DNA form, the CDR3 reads TGCGCCAGCAGCTTGGGAGGGGAGCGTTCACCCCTCCACTTT.

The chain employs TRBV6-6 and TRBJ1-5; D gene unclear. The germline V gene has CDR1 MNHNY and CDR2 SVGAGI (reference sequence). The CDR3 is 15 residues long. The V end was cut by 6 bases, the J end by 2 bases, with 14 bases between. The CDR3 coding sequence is TGTGCCAGCAGACGGCCTGGGGTGGGCAATCAGCCCCAGCATTTT. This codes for CASRRPGVGNQPQHF.

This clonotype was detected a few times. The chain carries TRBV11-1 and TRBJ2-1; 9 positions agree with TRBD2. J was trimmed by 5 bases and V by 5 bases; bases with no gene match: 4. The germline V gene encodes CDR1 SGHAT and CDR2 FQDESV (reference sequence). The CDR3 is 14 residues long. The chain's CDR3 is CASSRIAGDNEQFF. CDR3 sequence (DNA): TGTGCCAGCAGCAGAATAGCGGGGGACAATGAGCAGTTCTTC.

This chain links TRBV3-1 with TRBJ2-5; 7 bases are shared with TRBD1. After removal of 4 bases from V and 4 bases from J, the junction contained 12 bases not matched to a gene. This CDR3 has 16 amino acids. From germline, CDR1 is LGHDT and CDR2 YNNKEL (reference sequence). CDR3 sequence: CASSLRQGFSGETQYF. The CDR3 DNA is TGTGCCAGCAGCCTACGACAGGGTTTCTCTGGAGAGACCCAGTACTTC.

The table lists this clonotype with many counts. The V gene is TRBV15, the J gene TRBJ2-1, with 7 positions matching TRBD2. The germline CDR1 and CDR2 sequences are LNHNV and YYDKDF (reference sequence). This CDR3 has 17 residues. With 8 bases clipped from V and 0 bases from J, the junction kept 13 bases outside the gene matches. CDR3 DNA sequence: TGTGCCACCCGCCGGGTAGCGGGTAAGAGCTCCTACAATGAGCAGTTCTTC. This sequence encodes CATRRVAGKSSYNEQFF.

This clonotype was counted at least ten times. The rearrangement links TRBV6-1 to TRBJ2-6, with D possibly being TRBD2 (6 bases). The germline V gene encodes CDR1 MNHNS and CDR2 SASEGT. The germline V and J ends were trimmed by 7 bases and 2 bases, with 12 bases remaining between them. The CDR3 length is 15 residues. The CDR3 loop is CASTTWRAGANVLTF. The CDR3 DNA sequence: TGTGCCAGCACCACCTGGAGGGCTGGGGCCAACGTCCTGACTTTC.

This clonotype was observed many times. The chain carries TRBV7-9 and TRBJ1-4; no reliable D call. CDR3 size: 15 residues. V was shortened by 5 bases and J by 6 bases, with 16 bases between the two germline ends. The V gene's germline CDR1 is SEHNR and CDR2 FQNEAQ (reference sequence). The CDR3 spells CASSSGHLADEKLFF. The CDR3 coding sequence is TGTGCCAGCAGCAGCGGTCATTTGGCGGATGAAAAACTGTTTTTT.

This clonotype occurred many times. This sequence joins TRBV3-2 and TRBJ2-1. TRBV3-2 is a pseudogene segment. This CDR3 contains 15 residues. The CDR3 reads CASSQGMGFYNEQFF. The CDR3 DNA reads TGTGCCAGCAGCCAAGGCATGGGGTTCTACAATGAGCAGTTCTTC.

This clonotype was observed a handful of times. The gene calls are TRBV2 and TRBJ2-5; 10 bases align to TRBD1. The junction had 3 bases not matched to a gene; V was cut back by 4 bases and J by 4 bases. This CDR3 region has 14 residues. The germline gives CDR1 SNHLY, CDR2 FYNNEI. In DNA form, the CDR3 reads TGTGCCAGCAGTGGAGGACAGGGGGGAGAGACCCAGTACTTC. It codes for CASSGGQGGETQYF.

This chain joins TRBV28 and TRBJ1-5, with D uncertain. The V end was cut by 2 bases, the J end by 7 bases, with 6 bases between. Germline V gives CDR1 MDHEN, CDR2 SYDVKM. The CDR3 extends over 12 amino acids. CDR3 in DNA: TGTGCCAGCAGTTTAAGTTTACAGCCCCAGCATTTT. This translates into CASSLSLQPQHF.

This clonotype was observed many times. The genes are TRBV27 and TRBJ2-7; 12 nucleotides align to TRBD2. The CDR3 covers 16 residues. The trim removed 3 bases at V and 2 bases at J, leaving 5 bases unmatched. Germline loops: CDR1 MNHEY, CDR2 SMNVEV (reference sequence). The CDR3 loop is CASSLTSGSRTYEQYF. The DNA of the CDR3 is TGTGCCAGCAGTTTGACTAGCGGGAGTCGAACCTACGAGCAGTACTTC.